This entry describes one T cell receptor (beta chain). As handled by the study authors: Estimates of nucleated cell counts were drawn from the amplification of reference gene primers. The assay was immunoSEQ multiplex PCR, and TCRdb's table has in-frame clones only and misses some. V and J calls and clone size are copied from that table; D and trimming were computed from the DNA. The table has some 82,000 clones, around 83% seen once. Germline V CDR1 and CDR2: MDHEN, SYDVKM. Trimming took 2 bases from V and 1 from J; bases not matched to a gene: 0. The CDR3 is 15 residues long. This sample was taken from a study of blood T cell repertoires in COVID-19. Background on the study: Whether acute or convalescent, the COVID-19 samples came from the United States, Italy and Spain. PBMCs, B-cell-depleted T cells, or T cells provided the cDNA or gDNA that made up the material.

Specimen: peripheral blood. The genes are TRBV28 and TRBJ1-5, with 9 nucleotides matching TRBD1. The clonotype comes from an older man with active or convalescent COVID-19. The CDR3 DNA is TGTGCCAGCAGTTTAGGGACAGGGAGCAATCAGCCCCAGCATTTT. It yields the protein CASSLGTGSNQPQHF.